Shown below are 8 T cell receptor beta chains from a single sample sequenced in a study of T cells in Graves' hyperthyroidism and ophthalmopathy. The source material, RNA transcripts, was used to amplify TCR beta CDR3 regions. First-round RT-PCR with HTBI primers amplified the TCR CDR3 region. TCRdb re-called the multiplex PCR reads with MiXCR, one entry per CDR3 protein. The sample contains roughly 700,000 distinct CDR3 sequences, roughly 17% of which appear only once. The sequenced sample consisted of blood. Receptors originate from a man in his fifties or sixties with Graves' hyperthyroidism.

CDR3 loop: CASSPGGNRDVLTF. CDR3 in DNA: TGTGCCAGCAGTCCAGGGGGCAATCGGGACGTCCTGACTTTC. J is TRBJ2-6 and V is TRBV28; TRBD1 matches at 8 bases. CDR3 length: 14 amino acids. Germline CDR1 reads MDHEN; CDR2 reads SYDVKM. The ends lost 5 bases at V and 11 bases at J; junction bases unmatched: 8.

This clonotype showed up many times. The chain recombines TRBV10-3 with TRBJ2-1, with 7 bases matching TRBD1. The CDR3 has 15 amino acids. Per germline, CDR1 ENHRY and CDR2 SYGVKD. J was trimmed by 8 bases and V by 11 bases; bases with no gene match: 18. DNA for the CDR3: TGTGCCTCAAAAATAGAGGGAAGGGGGCCCCATGAGCAGTTCTTC. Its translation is CASKIEGRGPHEQFF.

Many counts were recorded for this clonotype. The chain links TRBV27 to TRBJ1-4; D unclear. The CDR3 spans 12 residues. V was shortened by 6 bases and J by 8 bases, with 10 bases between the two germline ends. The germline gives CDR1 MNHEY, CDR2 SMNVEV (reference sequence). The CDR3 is CASSSTREKLFF. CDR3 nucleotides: TGTGCCAGCAGCTCCACCCGCGAAAAACTGTTTTTT.

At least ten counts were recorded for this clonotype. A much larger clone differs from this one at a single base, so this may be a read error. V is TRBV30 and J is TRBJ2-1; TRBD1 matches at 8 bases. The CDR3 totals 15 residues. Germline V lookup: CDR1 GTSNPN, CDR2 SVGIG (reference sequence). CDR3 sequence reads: CVCAPRGRPGEEQFF. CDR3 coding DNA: TGTGTCTGCGCACCCAGGGGGCGCCCCGGAGAGGAGCAGTTCTTC.

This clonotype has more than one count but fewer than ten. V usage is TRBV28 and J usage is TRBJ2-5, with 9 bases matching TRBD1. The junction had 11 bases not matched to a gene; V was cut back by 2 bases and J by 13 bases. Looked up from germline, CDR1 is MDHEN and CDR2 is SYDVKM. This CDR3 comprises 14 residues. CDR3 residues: CASSLKGQGFRLYF. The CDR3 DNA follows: TGTGCCAGCAGTTTAAAGGGACAGGGTTTTAGATTGTACTTC.

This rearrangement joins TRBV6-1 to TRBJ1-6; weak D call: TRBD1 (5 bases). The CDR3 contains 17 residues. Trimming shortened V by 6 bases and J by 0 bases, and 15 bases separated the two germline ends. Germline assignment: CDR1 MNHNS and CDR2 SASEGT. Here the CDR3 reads CASSSDSYSSYNSPLHF. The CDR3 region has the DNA TGTGCCAGCAGCAGCGACAGTTACAGCTCCTATAATTCACCCCTCCACTTT.

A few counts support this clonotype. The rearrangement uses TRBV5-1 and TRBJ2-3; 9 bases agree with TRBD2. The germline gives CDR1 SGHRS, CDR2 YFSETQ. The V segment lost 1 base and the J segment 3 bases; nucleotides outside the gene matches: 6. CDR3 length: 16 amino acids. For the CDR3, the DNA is TGCGCCAGCAGCTTGATACGTAGCGGGAGAACAGATACGCAGTATTTT. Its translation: CASSLIRSGRTDTQYF.

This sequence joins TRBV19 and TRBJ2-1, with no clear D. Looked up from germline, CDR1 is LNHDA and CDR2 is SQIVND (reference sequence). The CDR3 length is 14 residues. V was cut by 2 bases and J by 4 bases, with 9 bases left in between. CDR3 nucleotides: TGTGCCAGTAGTATATTTTTGCGGTACAATGAGCAGTTCTTC. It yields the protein CASSIFLRYNEQFF.